This TCR beta chain originates from a study of cytomegalovirus exposure and HLA in healthy donors. PCR was performed using 60 Vbeta and 13 Jbeta primers. Repertoires were generated with immunoSEQ multiplex PCR, while TCRdb's copy carries only in-frame clones and drops some. Of around 100,000 clones detected, around three quarters appear once; the ten largest clones hold approximately 3%. Findings and limits, study-wide: When a later analysis compared HLA-associated TCR beta chains with equally common others, the HLA-associated chains turned out to be more clonally expanded and to have lower generation probabilities.

A remark on this clone: Its antigen is not identified.

Trimming removed 3 bases from V and 2 bases from J, with 10 bases in between. Germline V lookup: CDR1 LNHDA, CDR2 SQIVND (reference sequence). There are 15 residues in the CDR3. The sequenced material came from PBMCs. The chain uses TRBV19 and TRBJ2-2, with D perhaps matching TRBD1 (5 bases). The sequence derives from a woman in her forties in good health and CMV-seronegative. CDR3 sequence: CASSIRQGNTGELFF. In nucleotides, the CDR3 is TGTGCCAGTAGTATCCGGCAGGGAAACACCGGGGAGCTGTTTTTT.